The source of this TCR beta chain is a study of response to subunit inactivated influenza vaccine. Study conclusions and caveats: After each seasonal influenza vaccination, few new T cells are recruited, the authors suggested.

This clonotype was seen more than once but under ten times. Its target is not known. TCRdb passed the RT-PCR reads through MiXCR, listing each CDR3 protein once. Of about 780,000 distinct CDR3 sequences in the sample, approximately 17% were seen once. Germline V gene sequence: CDR1 SGHTA, CDR2 FQGNSA. Trimming took 5 bases from V and 5 from J, leaving 24 bases between them. This CDR3 is 17 amino acids long. Sequences were derived from PBMCs from blood, sampled more than 4 days after vaccination. The clonotype originates from a man between 50 and 59 years old who received an inactivated influenza vaccine. The rearrangement links TRBV7-2 to TRBJ2-5; maybe TRBD2 (6 bases). DNA of the CDR3: TGTGCCAGCAGCGGAGCCGGGCTCGGGAGAGCTTCGGAGACCCAGTACTTC. It yields the protein CASSGAGLGRASETQYF.